This TCR beta chain emerged from a study of T-cell memory formation after mild COVID-19. Trimming cost V 3 bases and J 2 bases, with 8 bases left between them. The CDR3 spans 13 residues. Germline CDR1 is DFQATT and CDR2 is SNEGSKA (reference sequence). This clonotype occurred a few times. TCRdb re-called the 5' RACE reads through MiXCR, storing one row per CDR3 protein. The sample has 100,000 to 150,000 distinct CDR3 sequences; about 15% are singletons. The material sequenced was PBMCs or a T cell subset sorted from them (not recorded which). The clonotype originates from a man younger than 30 who had mild COVID-19 (a few samples of this study predate the infection). Cell type and time point are not known. The chain is built from TRBV20-1 and TRBJ1-5, with no clear D. DNA for the CDR3: TGCAGTGCTAGTACTGACGGCAATCAGCCCCAGCATTTT. As protein: CSASTDGNQPQHF.